The 31 T cell receptor beta chains reported below all come from one sample, sequenced in a study of spatial heterogeneity in lung cancer. Study results and caveats: Within tumors, counts of expanded alpha and beta TCRs tracked tumor mutation counts.

Time point reported: sample taken at primary tumor resection. TCRdb fed the 5' RACE reads into MiXCR, producing one record per CDR3 protein. The table shows approximately 10,000 distinct CDR3 sequences, with 6.3% occurring only once. These receptors have no known antigen. The source material was lung tumor tissue, sampled at surgery. The receptors were sampled from a female donor with early-stage non-small cell lung cancer.

In this sample, this clonotype turned up many times. V gene TRBV7-8 combines with J gene TRBJ2-1, with 8 bases matching TRBD2. This CDR3 comprises 16 residues. V shed 5 bases, J shed 4 bases, and the junction held 10 bases outside the gene matches. CDR1 is SGHVS, CDR2 FQNEAQ, per germline. CDR3 bases: TGTGCCAGCAGCCCTGAGGTAGCGGGACTGTACAATGAGCAGTTCTTC. This sequence encodes CASSPEVAGLYNEQFF.

This clonotype is judged medium-sized. The genes are TRBV28 and TRBJ2-1; the D gene is possibly TRBD1 (6 bases). This CDR3 spans 14 amino acids. The germline V and J ends were trimmed by 6 bases and 4 bases, with 13 bases remaining between them. Germline CDR1 and CDR2: MDHEN and SYDVKM. CDR3 in DNA: TGTGCCAGCAGGGTGGACAGCCTGTACAATGAGCAGTTCTTC. As protein: CASRVDSLYNEQFF.

V and J are TRBV30 and TRBJ1-5, with 8 bases matching TRBD1. Germline-derived CDR1 and CDR2 are GTSNPN and SVGIG (reference sequence). With V trimmed by 1 base and J by 4 bases, 6 bases remained unmatched. CDR3 length: 15 residues. CDR3 protein: CAWSGGQGGNQPQHF. The CDR3 DNA sequence: TGTGCCTGGAGTGGAGGACAGGGAGGGAATCAGCCCCAGCATTTT.

This clonotype was recorded at least ten times. This chain connects TRBV12-3 or TRBV12-4 to TRBJ1-5; D unresolved. The V end lost 3 bases, the J end lost 6 bases, and 6 bases lay between the germline ends. The CDR3 has 12 amino acids. The CDR3 nucleotides read TGTGCCAGCAGTTTGCTAGGTCAGCCCCAGCATTTT. It encodes CASSLLGQPQHF.

This clonotype was detected only a few times. The chain recombines TRBV10-2 with TRBJ2-3, with D unresolved. The CDR3 is 12 amino acids. The germline gives CDR1 WSHSY, CDR2 SAAADI. Trimming cost V 3 bases and J 6 bases, with 7 bases left between them. The CDR3 DNA follows: TGCGCCAGCAGTGATCTCATGGATACGCAGTATTTT. Translation: CASSDLMDTQYF.

By share of the sample, this clonotype is medium-sized. The CDR3 sequence: CASSPGTGGVADTQYF. As DNA, the CDR3 is TGTGCCAGCTCACCGGGGACAGGGGGCGTCGCAGATACGCAGTATTTT. This chain connects TRBV18 to TRBJ2-3, with TRBD1 identical over 12 bases. The CDR3 spans 16 residues. Germline trimming cut 3 bases from V and 4 bases from J; bases unmatched to any gene: 5. Germline-derived CDR1 and CDR2 are KGHSH and LQKENI.

The chain is built from TRBV12-3 or TRBV12-4 and TRBJ2-7; D might be TRBD2 (8 bases). V lost 4 bases to trimming and J lost 9 bases, with 22 bases between them. This CDR3 has 15 amino acids. For the CDR3, the DNA is TGTGCCAGCAGTTCCCGGGAGGGTAAAGACAGGGCGCAGTACTTC. It translates to CASSSREGKDRAQYF.

This clonotype has a handful of counts. This chain links TRBV28 with TRBJ2-1; D perhaps matches TRBD2 (5 bases). The CDR3 spans 11 residues. V was trimmed by 5 bases and J by 9 bases, leaving 8 bases between them. Germline V gene lookup returns CDR1 MDHEN and CDR2 SYDVKM. The CDR3 nucleotides are TGTGCCAGCAGTCGGGGTCCTGAGCAGTTCTTC. Amino acid sequence: CASSRGPEQFF.

This clonotype was seen repeatedly, ten times or more. The chain is built from TRBV20-1 and TRBJ1-5, with TRBD1 matching 7 bases. The length of the CDR3 is 18 residues. The germline V gene has CDR1 DFQATT and CDR2 SNEGSKA (reference sequence). V dropped 3 bases and J dropped 3; count of bases not matched to a gene: 17. The CDR3: CSASGGFNKGQVNQPQHF. The DNA of the CDR3 is TGCAGTGCTAGTGGGGGGTTCAACAAAGGACAGGTCAATCAGCCCCAGCATTTT.

This clonotype was recorded at least ten times. The chain has TRBV27 and TRBJ1-1; maybe TRBD1 (5 bases). Trimming cost V 10 bases and J 4 bases, with 16 bases left between them. The CDR3 has 13 residues. The V gene's germline CDR1 is MNHEY and CDR2 SMNVEV (reference sequence). The CDR3 spells CATWDGGVTEAFF. The DNA for the CDR3 is TGTGCCACCTGGGACGGTGGAGTCACTGAAGCTTTCTTT.

The chain employs TRBV12-3 or TRBV12-4 and TRBJ2-4, with a weak D call TRBD1 (5 bases). This CDR3 has 15 residues. Trimming took 0 bases from V and 2 from J, leaving 8 bases between them. The CDR3 loop reads CASSLAGVTKNIQYF. DNA of the CDR3: TGTGCCAGCAGTTTAGCAGGGGTTACCAAAAACATTCAGTACTTC.

Relative to its sample, this clonotype is medium-sized. V gene TRBV7-9 combines with J gene TRBJ2-5; tentative D call: TRBD1 (6 bases). This CDR3 has 15 amino acids. Trimming stripped 1 base from V and 5 bases from J, with 14 bases between. Germline CDR1 SEHNR, CDR2 FQNEAQ (reference sequence). The CDR3 loop reads CASSLEAGVAETQYF. CDR3 sequence (DNA): TGTGCCAGCAGCTTAGAGGCAGGGGTAGCGGAGACCCAGTACTTC.

This clonotype has ten or more counts. V gene TRBV12-3 or TRBV12-4 combines with J gene TRBJ1-5, with D tentatively TRBD1 (6 bases). The CDR3 sequence is 15 residues long. Trimming left V 4 bases short and J 6 bases short, with 16 bases between. The CDR3 protein is CASSSPTGVFQPQHF. The CDR3 bases are TGTGCCAGCAGTTCCCCGACAGGTGTATTTCAGCCCCAGCATTTT.

About this clonotype itself: A much larger clone lies a single base off, so this may be a read error. This CDR3 fails to terminate in the conserved phenylalanine or tryptophan, so it likely reflects a read error. The chain links TRBV6-6 to TRBJ2-7, with 9 bases that match TRBD1. V gave up 4 bases and J gave up 5 bases; unmatched junction bases: 9. Germline V gives CDR1 MNHNY, CDR2 SVGAGI (reference sequence). This CDR3 is 15 amino acids long. The CDR3 protein is CASSSSGTGRDEQYI. The CDR3 DNA reads TGTGCCAGCAGTTCCTCCGGGACAGGGAGGGACGAGCAGTACATC.

The chain couples TRBV18 to TRBJ1-2, with D possibly being TRBD1 (5 bases). This CDR3 region has 14 residues. Trimming cost V 1 base and J 5 bases, with 11 bases left between them. Looked up from germline, CDR1 is KGHSH and CDR2 is LQKENI. The CDR3 spells CASSPRRDEYGYTF. The CDR3 DNA sequence: TGTGCCAGCTCACCACGCAGGGATGAGTATGGCTACACCTTC.

This clonotype was seen ten or more times. Here the CDR3 reads CASSRRDRNNEQFF. The CDR3 DNA is TGTGCCAGCAGCCGCCGGGACAGAAACAATGAGCAGTTCTTC. V gene TRBV12-3 or TRBV12-4 combines with J gene TRBJ2-1; 7 bases line up with TRBD1. The CDR3 is 14 amino acids. With V trimmed by 6 bases and J by 5 bases, 7 bases remained unmatched.

This clonotype appeared many times. This chain links TRBV3-1 with TRBJ2-2; 7 bases agree with TRBD1. The CDR3 is made up of 15 amino acids. The V segment lost 2 bases and the J segment 6 bases; nucleotides outside the gene matches: 6. The germline V gene has CDR1 LGHDT and CDR2 YNNKEL (reference sequence). For the CDR3, the DNA is TGTGCCAGCAGCCAATACACAGGGGATGCCGGGGAGCTGTTTTTT. Encoded protein: CASSQYTGDAGELFF.

This clonotype occurred many times. This sequence joins TRBV2 and TRBJ2-3, with 11 bases matching TRBD2. Germline V gene lookup returns CDR1 SNHLY and CDR2 FYNNEI. This CDR3 is 18 amino acids long. Losses at the gene ends were 7 bases for V and 6 bases for J; bases not matched to a gene: 18. DNA of the CDR3: TGTGCCAGCATTCTGACCGGGACTAGCGGCTCCCGAGTGGATACGCAGTATTTT. As protein: CASILTGTSGSRVDTQYF. Full variable domain (missing parts from reference TRBV2 and TRBJ2-3): EPEVTQTPSHQVTQMGQEVILRCVPISNHLYFYWYRQILGQKVEFLVSFYNNEISEKSEIFDDQFSVERPDGSNFTLKIRSTKLEDSAMYFCASILTGTSGSRVDTQYFGPGTRLTVL.

In this sample, this clonotype turned up many times. The chain has TRBV28 and TRBJ2-1; 7 nucleotides line up with TRBD1. V lost 2 bases to trimming and J lost 15 bases; unmatched junction nucleotides: 16. The CDR3 length is 15 residues. Germline V gene sequence: CDR1 MDHEN, CDR2 SYDVKM. In nucleotides, the CDR3 is TGTGCCAGCAGTTTACGTCAGGGGACAGCCCTACGGGGGTTCTTC. The encoded protein is CASSLRQGTALRGFF.

By its share, this clonotype is medium-sized. This chain uses TRBV6-5 with TRBJ2-5; TRBD2 might be the D (5 bases). Germline CDR1 MNHEY, CDR2 SVGAGI. Trimming removed 6 bases at V and 4 bases at J, with 12 bases between. The CDR3 length is 13 residues. CDR3: CASRLGLTETQYF. CDR3 nucleotides: TGTGCCAGCAGACTCGGACTCACAGAGACCCAGTACTTC.

Turning to this clonotype: A much larger clone sits a single nucleotide away, making a read error possible. The rearrangement links TRBV24-1 to TRBJ2-1; 8 bases match TRBD1. The CDR3 contains 16 residues. Germline V gene data show CDR1 as KGHDR and CDR2 as SFDVKD. The CDR3 DNA follows: TGTGCCACCAGTGAGAGGCGGTCAGGACAGGGCGGCCAGCTGTTTTTC. Its translation is CATSERRSGQGGQLFF.

The chain carries TRBV5-1 and TRBJ1-4, with 7 bases lining up with TRBD1. The J segment lost 8 bases and the V segment lost 4 bases, leaving 14 bases of the junction unmatched. CDR3 length equals 16 residues. The germline V gene encodes CDR1 SGHRS and CDR2 YFSETQ. CDR3: CASSPGQVPPLEKLFF. CDR3 bases: TGCGCCAGCAGCCCAGGACAGGTTCCACCACTAGAAAAACTGTTTTTT.

This clonotype was observed at least ten times. The V call is TRBV20-1, the J call TRBJ2-1; 7 nucleotides line up with TRBD2. Germline loops: CDR1 DFQATT, CDR2 SNEGSKA (reference sequence). The CDR3 contains 14 residues. The V segment lost 3 bases and the J segment 8 bases; nucleotides outside the gene matches: 10. This chain's CDR3 is CSARREWGGYEQFF. The CDR3 DNA sequence: TGCAGTGCTAGGCGGGAATGGGGAGGGTATGAGCAGTTCTTC.

The chain links TRBV7-8 to TRBJ2-3; tentatively, D is TRBD2 (7 bases). The CDR3 is 15 residues long. Germline CDR1 and CDR2: SGHVS and FQNEAQ. Trimming took off 0 bases at V and 5 bases at J, with 12 bases between the two ends. CDR3 protein: CASSLAGGEGDTQYF. As DNA, the CDR3 is TGTGCCAGCAGCTTAGCAGGGGGGGAGGGAGATACGCAGTATTTT. Supplemented by reference TRBV7-8 and TRBJ2-3, the full variable domain reads GAGVSQSPRYKVAKRGQDVALRCDPISGHVSLFWYQQALGQGPEFLTYFQNEAQLDKSGLPSDRFFAERPEGSVSTLKIQRTQQEDSAVYLCASSLAGGEGDTQYFGPGTRLTVL.

This chain connects TRBV30 to TRBJ2-1; perhaps D is TRBD1 or TRBD2 (5 bases each). With 2 bases removed from V and 3 bases from J, the gap between germline ends came to 11 bases. Germline lookup yields CDR1 GTSNPN and CDR2 SVGIG (reference sequence). The CDR3 spans 14 residues. The DNA for the CDR3 is TGTGCCTGGAGTCCGGGGACGCTCTACAATGAGCAGTTCTTC. Translated: CAWSPGTLYNEQFF.

This clonotype has ten or more counts. The chain uses TRBV7-2 and TRBJ1-5; 8 bases match TRBD1. The trim removed 5 bases at V and 2 bases at J, leaving 5 bases unmatched. CDR3 length: 15 amino acids. Germline-derived CDR1 and CDR2 are SGHTA and FQGNSA. This CDR3 reads CASSPTGVGNQPQHF. In DNA form, the CDR3 reads TGTGCCAGCAGCCCGACAGGGGTGGGCAATCAGCCCCAGCATTTT.

In its sample, this clonotype was seen many times. V is TRBV6-2 or TRBV6-3 and J is TRBJ2-7, with D possibly matching TRBD2 (6 bases). The V end was cut by 2 bases, the J end by 4 bases, with 18 bases between. CDR3 size: 16 residues. The germline CDR1 and CDR2 sequences are MNHEY and SVGEGT. The DNA for the CDR3 is TGTGCCAGCAGTTACGAATGGTCAACGGGAGATTACGAGCAGTACTTC. It codes for CASSYEWSTGDYEQYF.

The table lists this clonotype with a few counts. The chain links TRBV3-1 to TRBJ1-1; maybe TRBD1 (5 bases). The CDR3 has 16 amino acids. Germline CDR1 is LGHDT and CDR2 is YNNKEL (reference sequence). Trimming stripped 1 base from V and 4 bases from J, with 16 bases between. The DNA for the CDR3 is TGTGCCAGCAGCCAAGTTAACACAGGAGGGTTCACTGAAGCTTTCTTT. Protein: CASSQVNTGGFTEAFF.

There are many counts of this clonotype. The chain has TRBV7-6 and TRBJ2-7; D gene unclear. This CDR3 has 15 amino acids. Per the germline V gene, CDR1 is SGHVS and CDR2 is FNYEAQ. Trimming removed 1 base at V and 3 bases at J, with 13 bases between. DNA of the CDR3: TGTGCCAGCAGCTTAGGGTCAGGTGGTGGCTACGAGCAGTACTTC. This gives the protein CASSLGSGGGYEQYF.

The table lists this clonotype with a few counts. The genes are TRBV15 and TRBJ2-1, with 13 bases lining up with TRBD2. V trimming: 3 bases; J trimming: 8 bases; junction bases outside the gene matches: 19. CDR3 size: 20 residues. Germline lookup yields CDR1 LNHNV and CDR2 YYDKDF (reference sequence). CDR3 amino acids: CATSSDAFSLLAGGPHEQFF. DNA for the CDR3: TGTGCCACCAGCAGCGATGCCTTCTCCTTACTAGCGGGAGGGCCGCATGAGCAGTTCTTC. The full variable domain, with the rest looked up from reference TRBV15 and TRBJ2-1, is DAMVIQNPRYQVTQFGKPVTLSCSQTLNHNVMYWYQQKSSQAPKLLFHYYDKDFNNEADTPDNFQSRRPNTSFCFLDIRSPGLGDTAMYLCATSSDAFSLLAGGPHEQFFGPGTRLTVL.

This clonotype is judged medium-sized. The V gene is TRBV11-2, the J gene TRBJ1-6; D not resolved. Trimming removed 0 bases from V and 9 bases from J, with 9 bases in between. The CDR3 contains 14 residues. Germline lookup yields CDR1 SGHAT and CDR2 FQNNGV. The CDR3 region is CASSLDMASSPLHF. The CDR3, as DNA: TGTGCCAGCAGCTTAGATATGGCTAGTTCACCCCTCCACTTT.